The T cell receptor (beta chain) described here comes from a study of T cell changes during pregnancy in multiple sclerosis. TCRdb's copy holds only in-frame clones and misses some; the assay was immunoSEQ multiplex PCR. The sample lists tens of thousands of clones; around 90% were seen once. V gave up 0 bases and J gave up 5 bases; unmatched junction bases: 8. Germline V lookup: CDR1 GTSNPN, CDR2 SVGIG (reference sequence). The CDR3 length is 16 residues. The V call is TRBV30, the J call TRBJ2-1; TRBD1 matches at 9 bases. The source is a female donor with multiple sclerosis, enrolled in a pregnancy study. The sample here was peripheral blood, taken in the first trimester of pregnancy. In nucleotides, the CDR3 is TGTGCCTGGAGTGTCCCCACAGGGGGCTGGAACAATGAGCAGTTCTTC. This encodes CAWSVPTGGWNNEQFF.